Below are 20 T cell receptor beta chains sequenced from a single sample in a study of neoadjuvant anti-PD-1 for oral cavity cancer. This table comes from immunoSEQ multiplex PCR, and its TCRdb copy is limited to in-frame clones, with some not included. Counted here are about 14,000 clones, about 69% occurring once; the ten biggest clones make up roughly 2.9%. This specimen consisted of PBMCs, obtained before nivolumab (anti-PD-1) treatment. These TCRs come from a person between 40 and 85 years old with oral cavity squamous cell carcinoma.

Only one count was recorded for this clone. This chain uses TRBV7-9 with TRBJ1-2; 10 bases agree with TRBD1. The V and J ends lost 5 bases and 4 bases, in that order; junction bases with no gene match: 7. The CDR3 spans 15 residues. From germline, CDR1 is SEHNR and CDR2 FQNEAQ (reference sequence). CDR3 residues: CASSPRQGARYGYTF. The CDR3, as DNA: TGTGCCAGCAGCCCCCGACAGGGGGCGCGCTATGGCTACACCTTC.

This clone occurred a few times. This chain connects TRBV5-1 to TRBJ2-7, with TRBD1 identical over 7 bases. The CDR3 contains 14 residues. Unmatched junction bases numbered 6, after V lost 4 bases and J lost 2 bases. Germline-derived CDR1 and CDR2 are SGHRS and YFSETQ. CDR3 sequence: CASSGKGTAYEQYF. DNA of the CDR3: TGCGCCAGCAGCGGAAAGGGGACAGCCTACGAGCAGTACTTC. Looking up the rest from reference TRBV5-1 and TRBJ2-7 gives the full variable domain: KAGVTQTPRYLIKTRGQQVTLSCSPISGHRSVSWYQQTPGQGLQFLFEYFSETQRNKGNFPGRFSGRQFSNSRSEMNVSTLELGDSALYLCASSGKGTAYEQYFGPGTRLTVT.

The CDR3 DNA is TGTGCCAGTAGTCCTCAGGGAGGGGGCAGGGCCTACGAGCAGTACTTC. It encodes CASSPQGGGRAYEQYF. The rearrangement links TRBV19 to TRBJ2-7, with D perhaps matching TRBD1 or TRBD2 (7 bases each). The CDR3 is made up of 16 amino acids. The germline gives CDR1 LNHDA, CDR2 SQIVND (reference sequence). Trimming took 5 bases from V and 2 from J, leaving 19 bases between them.

The chain has TRBV10-3 and TRBJ1-1, with D tentatively TRBD1 (5 bases). V dropped 7 bases and J dropped 1 base, with 7 bases sitting between them. CDR3 length: 12 residues. Germline V CDR1 and CDR2: ENHRY, SYGVKD. The CDR3 protein is CAITTGNTEAFF. The CDR3 nucleotides read TGTGCCATCACTACAGGGAACACTGAAGCTTTCTTT.

The chain links TRBV28 to TRBJ1-2, with D tentatively TRBD1 (5 bases). This CDR3 has 14 amino acids. The germline V gene encodes CDR1 MDHEN and CDR2 SYDVKM. The V and J ends lost 3 bases and 8 bases respectively, with 16 bases between them. CDR3 coding DNA: TGTGCCAGCAGTTTCTTCCTTCGGGACCGAGGCTACACCTTC. Protein product: CASSFFLRDRGYTF.

The chain has TRBV10-1 and TRBJ2-3; 10 nucleotides align to TRBD1. The length of the CDR3 is 14 residues. Trimming took 6 bases from V and 4 from J; bases not matched to a gene: 4. The V gene's germline CDR1 is WNHNN and CDR2 SYGVQD (reference sequence). CDR3 protein: CASRKDRGSDTQYF. The DNA of the CDR3 is TGCGCCAGCAGGAAGGACAGGGGGTCAGATACGCAGTATTTT.

J is TRBJ2-5 and V is TRBV30; a weak D match, TRBD1 (5 bases). V lost 3 bases and J lost 2, with 13 bases in between. Germline V gene data show CDR1 as GTSNPN and CDR2 as SVGIG (reference sequence). The CDR3 is 14 amino acids. CDR3 nucleotide sequence: TGTGCCTGGAGCCCCCGACAGTTACAAGAGACCCAGTACTTC. Translation gives CAWSPRQLQETQYF.

The chain links TRBV4-1 to TRBJ2-3; tentatively, D is TRBD2 (6 bases). V gave up 5 bases and J gave up 4 bases, with 22 bases separating them. Germline CDR1 reads MGHRA; CDR2 reads YSYEKL. The CDR3 covers 17 residues. The CDR3 loop is CASSTLWTQSGADTQYF. For the CDR3, the DNA is TGCGCCAGCAGCACTCTATGGACCCAATCGGGGGCAGATACGCAGTATTTT.

This chain links TRBV5-1 with TRBJ2-1; no firm D call. V lost 0 bases and J lost 2, with 6 bases in between. In germline, CDR1 is SGHRS, CDR2 YFSETQ. The CDR3 spans 14 residues. The CDR3 DNA follows: TGCGCCAGCAGCTTGGAGGCCACCTACAATGAGCAGTTCTTC. This encodes CASSLEATYNEQFF.

V usage is TRBV7-8 and J usage is TRBJ1-3, with D perhaps matching TRBD1 (5 bases). V was clipped by 2 bases and J by 1 base, with 12 bases between them. CDR1 is SGHVS, CDR2 FQNEAQ, per germline. This CDR3 region has 16 residues. CDR3 DNA sequence: TGTGCCAGCAGCTTAACTCAGGGCGGTTCTGGAAACACCATATATTTT. It yields the protein CASSLTQGGSGNTIYF.

The rearrangement uses TRBV19 and TRBJ1-3, with D possibly being TRBD1 (6 bases). Trimming removed 6 bases from V and 0 bases from J, with 12 bases in between. CDR1 is LNHDA, CDR2 SQIVND, per germline (reference sequence). The CDR3 is 15 amino acids. DNA of the CDR3: TGTGCCAGTAGCCCACAGGGCCACTCTGGAAACACCATATATTTT. Translated, it gives CASSPQGHSGNTIYF.

The chain has TRBV11-2 and TRBJ2-7; 7 bases are a match to TRBD2. After removal of 0 bases from V and 0 bases from J, the junction contained 5 bases not matched to a gene. This CDR3 spans 16 amino acids. Germline V gene sequence: CDR1 SGHAT, CDR2 FQNNGV. Written as DNA, the CDR3 is TGTGCCAGCAGCTTAGACTACCGGGACTACTCCTACGAGCAGTACTTC. Its protein product is CASSLDYRDYSYEQYF.

The chain combines TRBV9 with TRBJ1-2, with D possibly matching TRBD1 (6 bases). The CDR3 has 13 amino acids. V lost 0 bases and J lost 6, with 9 bases in between. CDR1 and CDR2 from the germline V gene are SGDLS and YYNGEE. In DNA, the CDR3 is TGTGCCAGCAGCGTAGAACAGGGTCATGGCTACACCTTC. Its translation: CASSVEQGHGYTF. The entire variable domain, with the rest obtained from reference TRBV9 and TRBJ1-2, is as follows: DSGVTQTPKHLITATGQRVTLRCSPRSGDLSVYWYQQSLDQGLQFLIQYYNGEERAKGNILERFSAQQFPDLHSELNLSSLELGDSALYFCASSVEQGHGYTFGSGTRLTVV.

The chain uses TRBV10-1 and TRBJ2-1; 8 bases align to TRBD1. The CDR3 has 14 residues. Germline V gene lookup returns CDR1 WNHNN and CDR2 SYGVQD (reference sequence). V lost 7 bases, J lost 6 bases, and 8 bases stayed unmatched. Here the CDR3 DNA reads TGCGCCAGCAATTCGGACAGGGCGAGCAATGAGCAGTTCTTC. The encoded protein is CASNSDRASNEQFF.

The rearrangement uses TRBV30 and TRBJ1-1; TRBD1 agrees at 10 bases. The V and J ends lost 4 bases and 5 bases, in that order; junction bases with no gene match: 13. This CDR3 is 16 amino acids long. In germline, CDR1 is GTSNPN, CDR2 SVGIG (reference sequence). The DNA for the CDR3 is TGTGCCTGGAAACCCCAAATCCGGGACAGGGGAACTGAAGCTTTCTTT. Protein: CAWKPQIRDRGTEAFF.

The chain uses TRBV27 and TRBJ1-1; D unresolved. Germline values: CDR1 MNHEY, CDR2 SMNVEV (reference sequence). V lost 1 base and J 2 bases, leaving 5 bases between the germline ends. The CDR3 covers 13 residues. CDR3 residues: CASSLLRNTEAFF. CDR3 DNA sequence: TGTGCCAGCAGTTTATTGAGAAACACTGAAGCTTTCTTT.

The chain couples TRBV6-5 to TRBJ2-1; 11 nucleotides agree with TRBD1. V trimming: 6 bases; J trimming: 14 bases; junction bases outside the gene matches: 6. The germline gives CDR1 MNHEY, CDR2 SVGAGI. The CDR3 runs to 12 residues. CDR3 protein: CASSSGQGAKFF. CDR3 coding DNA: TGTGCCAGCAGCTCTGGACAGGGGGCTAAGTTCTTC.

V and J are TRBV9 and TRBJ2-3; 7 bases map to TRBD1. The trim removed 0 bases at V and 8 bases at J, leaving 9 bases unmatched. The CDR3 totals 15 residues. Looked up from germline, CDR1 is SGDLS and CDR2 is YYNGEE. The CDR3 loop is CASSVEGAGIFTQYF. CDR3 sequence (DNA): TGTGCCAGCAGCGTAGAGGGGGCAGGGATTTTTACGCAGTATTTT.

The table lists this clone with a few counts. The chain has TRBV7-9 and TRBJ1-1; D remains ambiguous. Per germline, CDR1 SEHNR and CDR2 FQNEAQ (reference sequence). V shed 5 bases and J shed 3 bases, with 4 bases lying between them. There are 11 residues in the CDR3. DNA of the CDR3: TGTGCCAGCAGCGAGGACACTGAAGCTTTCTTT. This codes for CASSEDTEAFF.

CDR3 region: CASSSGRTDRRFTDTQYF. The CDR3, as DNA: TGCGCCAGCAGCTCTGGACGAACCGATCGTCGGTTCACAGATACGCAGTATTTT. V usage is TRBV5-1 and J usage is TRBJ2-3, with D unclear. Germline loops: CDR1 SGHRS, CDR2 YFSETQ. The CDR3 runs to 18 residues. V was pared by 3 bases and J by 2 bases, with 22 bases between.